Each of the 14 T cell receptor beta chains below was sequenced from the same sample in a study of cytomegalovirus exposure and HLA in healthy donors. Both 60 Vbeta primers and 13 Jbeta primers went into the PCR. TCRdb keeps only in-frame clones here, not all; method: immunoSEQ multiplex PCR. The sample lists fewer than 250,000 clones, roughly 80% occurring once. Sequenced material: PBMCs. Receptors were obtained from a male donor in good health and CMV-seropositive.

This clone was seen a handful of times. This chain links TRBV14 with TRBJ2-3; a weak D match, TRBD1 (7 bases). V gave up 1 base and J gave up 7 bases, with 15 bases separating them. CDR3 length: 15 amino acids. Germline V gene data show CDR1 as SGHDN and CDR2 as FVKESK. CDR3 sequence reads: CASSQGGDRRYTQYF. DNA for the CDR3: TGTGCCAGCAGCCAAGGGGGGGACAGACGCTATACGCAGTATTTT.

This sequence joins TRBV7-2 and TRBJ2-2; TRBD1 agrees at 9 bases. The CDR3 loop spans 16 amino acids. J lost 6 bases, V lost 3 bases, and 8 bases had no gene match. CDR1 is SGHTA and CDR2 is FQGNSA in the germline V gene. The CDR3 nucleotides read TGTGCCAGCAGCTTTCTGGGACAGGGATTCCCCGGGGAGCTGTTTTTT. As protein: CASSFLGQGFPGELFF. The full variable domain, in which reference TRBV7-2 and TRBJ2-2 provide the parts outside the CDR3, is GAGVSQSPSNKVTEKGKDVELRCDPISGHTALYWYRQSLGQGLEFLIYFQGNSAPDKSGLPSDRFSAERTGGSVSTLTIQRTQQEDSAVYLCASSFLGQGFPGELFFGEGSRLTVL.

J is TRBJ2-2 and V is TRBV9; a weak D match, TRBD2 (6 bases). V lost 4 bases and J 4 bases, leaving 14 bases between the germline ends. The CDR3 has 15 residues. The V gene's germline CDR1 is SGDLS and CDR2 YYNGEE. The CDR3, as DNA: TGTGCCAGCAGCACCTGGGACTCCTTCACCGGGGAGCTGTTTTTT. It yields the protein CASSTWDSFTGELFF.

The chain combines TRBV19 with TRBJ2-2, with 7 bases aligning to TRBD1. Germline CDR1 and CDR2: LNHDA and SQIVND (reference sequence). Trimming removed 3 bases from V and 6 bases from J; junction bases left unmatched: 7. The CDR3 sequence is 15 residues long. This CDR3 is CASSIMTGIAGELFF. CDR3 DNA sequence: TGTGCCAGTAGTATTATGACAGGGATAGCCGGGGAGCTGTTTTTT.

The chain combines TRBV19 with TRBJ1-3; D is ambiguous. The germline V gene has CDR1 LNHDA and CDR2 SQIVND (reference sequence). V lost 1 base, J lost 0 bases, and 4 bases lay in between. The CDR3 extends over 14 amino acids. The CDR3 DNA reads as TGTGCCAGTAGTATAGGTAACTCTGGAAACACCATATATTTT. Translation gives CASSIGNSGNTIYF.

In its sample, this clone was seen once. The chain uses TRBV7-8 and TRBJ1-2; D may be TRBD1 (5 bases). Per the germline V gene, CDR1 is SGHVS and CDR2 is FQNEAQ. The CDR3 loop spans 13 amino acids. Trimming stripped 3 bases from V and 4 bases from J, with 9 bases between. The CDR3 loop is CASSLGPSYGYTF. DNA for the CDR3: TGTGCCAGCAGCTTGGGGCCTAGCTATGGCTACACCTTC.

CDR3 protein: CASSLGYRAGNTIYF. DNA of the CDR3: TGTGCCAGCAGCTTGGGGTACAGGGCCGGAAACACCATATATTTT. The V gene is TRBV5-6, the J gene TRBJ1-3; D may be TRBD1 (6 bases). The V end was cut by 0 bases, the J end by 4 bases, with 11 bases between. CDR3 size: 15 residues. Germline CDR1 reads SGHDT; CDR2 reads YYEEEE.

The chain employs TRBV7-2 and TRBJ2-5, with a possible D match to TRBD2 (7 bases). Germline V gene sequence: CDR1 SGHTA, CDR2 FQGNSA. Trimming removed 8 bases from V and 2 bases from J, with 18 bases in between. This CDR3 comprises 15 residues. In DNA form, the CDR3 reads TGTGCCAGCCTTCCGTGGCGGGGGCATCAAGAGACCCAGTACTTC. Translation gives CASLPWRGHQETQYF. The whole variable domain, remainder taken from reference TRBV7-2 and TRBJ2-5, is GAGVSQSPSNKVTEKGKDVELRCDPISGHTALYWYRQSLGQGLEFLIYFQGNSAPDKSGLPSDRFSAERTGGSVSTLTIQRTQQEDSAVYLCASLPWRGHQETQYFGPGTRLLVL.

CDR3: CASSPGLPIYEQYF. DNA of the CDR3: TGTGCCAGCAGTCCGGGACTTCCCATCTACGAGCAGTACTTC. The J gene is TRBJ2-7, the V gene TRBV28, with D perhaps TRBD2 (6 bases). CDR3 length equals 14 residues. With 5 bases removed from V and 3 bases from J, the gap between germline ends came to 14 bases. The germline V gene encodes CDR1 MDHEN and CDR2 SYDVKM.

The chain uses TRBV5-1 and TRBJ2-5, with 9 nucleotides matching TRBD2. The tail of the sequence fits TRBJ2-7 better, so the J call may be wrong. This CDR3 is 15 amino acids long. The V gene's germline CDR1 is SGHRS and CDR2 YFSETQ. CDR3 in DNA: TGCGCCAGCAGCCACGGACTAGCGAGGAGTTACGAGCAGTACTTC. Encoded protein: CASSHGLARSYEQYF.

The chain recombines TRBV7-2 with TRBJ1-5, with 7 bases identical to TRBD1. This CDR3 is built from 13 residues. Germline V CDR1 and CDR2: SGHTA, FQGNSA. Trimming at V came to 4 bases and at J to 7 bases, leaving 4 bases not matched to a gene. CDR3 in amino acids: CASSSDRSQPQHF. In DNA form, the CDR3 reads TGTGCCAGCAGCTCGGACAGGTCCCAGCCCCAGCATTTT.

This clone was seen just once. The gene calls are TRBV7-9 and TRBJ1-2; D uncertain. The CDR3 runs to 12 residues. The ends were cut back, 2 bases at V and 8 bases at J, with 9 bases in the middle. Germline-derived CDR1 and CDR2 are SEHNR and FQNEAQ (reference sequence). The CDR3 is CASSLPGRGYTF. The CDR3 nucleotides read TGTGCCAGCAGCTTACCAGGTCGGGGCTACACCTTC. Looking up the rest from reference TRBV7-9 and TRBJ1-2 gives the full variable domain: DTGVSQNPRHKITKRGQNVTFRCDPISEHNRLYWYRQTLGQGPEFLTYFQNEAQLEKSRLLSDRFSAERPKGSFSTLEIQRTEQGDSAMYLCASSLPGRGYTFGSGTRLTVV.

The chain employs TRBV4-3 and TRBJ1-2; tentatively, D is TRBD1 (6 bases). Germline V gene data show CDR1 as LGHNA and CDR2 as YSLEER. The CDR3 has 14 residues. V lost 4 bases, J lost 12 bases, and 21 bases lay in between. The CDR3 coding sequence is TGCGCCAGCAGCCCCGAAGGGCAGGGGCTCGAGAACACCTTC. It encodes CASSPEGQGLENTF.

The J gene is TRBJ2-7, the V gene TRBV7-9, with D possibly matching TRBD1 (6 bases). CDR1 is SEHNR and CDR2 is FQNEAQ in the germline V gene (reference sequence). V lost 2 bases and J lost 3, with 8 bases in between. The CDR3 contains 13 residues. The DNA for the CDR3 is TGTGCCAGCAGCTTAACAGGGATCTACGAGCAGTACTTC. Its translation: CASSLTGIYEQYF. The full variable domain, with the rest looked up from reference TRBV7-9 and TRBJ2-7, is DTGVSQNPRHKITKRGQNVTFRCDPISEHNRLYWYRQTLGQGPEFLTYFQNEAQLEKSRLLSDRFSAERPKGSFSTLEIQRTEQGDSAMYLCASSLTGIYEQYFGPGTRLTVT.